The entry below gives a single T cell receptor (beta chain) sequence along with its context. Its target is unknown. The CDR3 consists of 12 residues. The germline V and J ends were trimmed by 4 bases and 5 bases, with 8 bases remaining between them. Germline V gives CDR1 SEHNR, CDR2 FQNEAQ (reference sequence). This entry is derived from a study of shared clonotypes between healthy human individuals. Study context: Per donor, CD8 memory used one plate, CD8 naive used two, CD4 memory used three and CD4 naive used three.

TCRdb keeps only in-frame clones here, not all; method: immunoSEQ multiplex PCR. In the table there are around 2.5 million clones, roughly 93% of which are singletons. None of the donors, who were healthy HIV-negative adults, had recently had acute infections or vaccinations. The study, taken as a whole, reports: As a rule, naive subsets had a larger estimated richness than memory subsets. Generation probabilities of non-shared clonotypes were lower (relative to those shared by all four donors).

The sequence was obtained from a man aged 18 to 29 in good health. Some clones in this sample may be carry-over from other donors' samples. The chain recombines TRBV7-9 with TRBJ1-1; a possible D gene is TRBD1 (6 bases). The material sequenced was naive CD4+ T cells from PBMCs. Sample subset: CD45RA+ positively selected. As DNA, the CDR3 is TGTGCCAGCAGCTCAAGGGGGACTGAAGCTTTCTTT. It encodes CASSSRGTEAFF. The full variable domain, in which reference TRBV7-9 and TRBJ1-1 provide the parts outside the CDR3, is DTGVSQNPRHKITKRGQNVTFRCDPISEHNRLYWYRQTLGQGPEFLTYFQNEAQLEKSRLLSDRFSAERPKGSFSTLEIQRTEQGDSAMYLCASSSRGTEAFFGQGTRLTVV.